What follows are 10 T cell receptor beta chains derived from one specimen sequenced in a study of T cell responses to AZD1222 COVID-19 vaccine. Data came from immunoSEQ multiplex PCR; TCRdb stores just in-frame clones and leaves some out. The sample lists more than 150,000 clones; 94% were seen once. The sample was peripheral blood, taken 28 days after the second AZD1222 dose. These receptors originate from an adult who received the AZD1222 COVID-19 vaccine.

V and J are TRBV7-9 and TRBJ1-1; no firm D call. Trimming shortened V by 8 bases and J by 1 base, and 8 bases separated the two germline ends. The CDR3 runs 12 residues. Germline V lookup: CDR1 SEHNR, CDR2 FQNEAQ (reference sequence). The CDR3, as DNA: TGTGCCAGCCAACCCAGGAACACTGAAGCTTTCTTT. Translated: CASQPRNTEAFF.

This chain connects TRBV29-1 to TRBJ2-7; TRBD2 agrees at 13 bases. Germline CDR1 reads SQVTM; CDR2 reads ANQGSEA. With 7 bases clipped from V and 5 bases from J, the junction kept 11 bases outside the gene matches. The CDR3 loop spans 15 amino acids. The CDR3 nucleotides are TGCAGCGCCGGGACTAGCGGGGTGGTGGGGGACGAGCAGTACTTC. It is translated as CSAGTSGVVGDEQYF.

The rearrangement joins TRBV11-2 to TRBJ1-1; D call uncertain. The germline V gene has CDR1 SGHAT and CDR2 FQNNGV. The CDR3 is 11 amino acids. V lost 5 bases to trimming and J lost 3 bases, with 4 bases between them. This chain's CDR3 is CASSPYTEAFF. The DNA for the CDR3 is TGTGCCAGCAGCCCATACACTGAAGCTTTCTTT.

The V and J genes are TRBV29-1 and TRBJ1-2; 7 nucleotides line up with TRBD1. CDR3 length equals 14 residues. The V segment lost 6 bases and the J segment 0 bases; nucleotides outside the gene matches: 7. Germline lookup yields CDR1 SQVTM and CDR2 ANQGSEA. The CDR3 loop reads CSVPPTGTNYGYTF. The DNA of the CDR3 is TGCAGCGTCCCCCCGACAGGGACTAACTATGGCTACACCTTC.

The chain recombines TRBV7-9 with TRBJ2-5, with 10 bases identical to TRBD2. The CDR3 loop spans 16 amino acids. V lost 1 base and J lost 9; bases outside the gene matches: 11. Germline V lookup: CDR1 SEHNR, CDR2 FQNEAQ (reference sequence). The CDR3 DNA reads as TGTGCCAGCAGCTTAGTTAGCGGGGGGCTCGGTACGCCCCAGTACTTC. This encodes CASSLVSGGLGTPQYF.

The chain links TRBV28 to TRBJ2-5; D not resolved. The CDR3 consists of 10 residues. Germline assignment: CDR1 MDHEN and CDR2 SYDVKM. Trimming took 5 bases from V and 4 from J, leaving 2 bases between them. In nucleotides, the CDR3 is TGTGCCAGCAGTCGAGAGACCCAGTACTTC. Translating it yields CASSRETQYF. Full variable domain (outside the CDR3, taken from reference TRBV28 and TRBJ2-5): DVKVTQSSRYLVKRTGEKVFLECVQDMDHENMFWYRQDPGLGLRLIYFSYDVKMKEKGDIPEGYSVSREKKERFSLILESASTNQTSMYLCASSRETQYFGPGTRLLVL.

V gene TRBV6-2 or TRBV6-3 combines with J gene TRBJ1-6, with a possible D match to TRBD1 (5 bases). This CDR3 contains 13 residues. Germline CDR1 is MNHEY and CDR2 is SVGEGT. V was cut by 6 bases and J by 9 bases, with 12 bases left in between. CDR3 protein: CASSQTVRSPLHF. DNA of the CDR3: TGTGCCAGCAGCCAGACAGTCCGTTCACCCCTCCACTTT.

This chain links TRBV27 with TRBJ1-4, with D possibly matching TRBD1 (6 bases). Trimming pared 9 bases from V and 8 bases from J, leaving 22 bases between. Germline CDR1 and CDR2: MNHEY and SMNVEV (reference sequence). The CDR3 runs to 15 residues. CDR3 residues: CASSPNLGGQEKLFF. DNA of the CDR3: TGTGCCAGTTCCCCTAATCTCGGGGGGCAGGAAAAACTGTTTTTT.

The chain combines TRBV5-1 with TRBJ2-1; 10 positions match TRBD1. Germline V gene lookup returns CDR1 SGHRS and CDR2 YFSETQ. This CDR3 spans 15 amino acids. V trimming: 3 bases; J trimming: 4 bases; junction bases outside the gene matches: 4. The CDR3 region is CASSSGQGKYNEQFF. The CDR3 bases are TGCGCCAGCAGCTCGGGACAGGGGAAATACAATGAGCAGTTCTTC.

The chain is built from TRBV6-5 and TRBJ2-2; D might be TRBD1 (6 bases). The CDR3 consists of 14 residues. Trimming pared 7 bases from V and 1 base from J, leaving 10 bases between. CDR1 and CDR2 from the germline V gene are MNHEY and SVGAGI. This CDR3 reads CASNVQGNTGELFF. DNA for the CDR3: TGTGCCAGCAACGTACAGGGGAACACCGGGGAGCTGTTTTTT.